This TCR beta chain was identified during a study of blood T cell repertoires in COVID-19. Study-wide context: Some COVID-19 samples were acute and others convalescent; all came from the United States, Italy and Spain. T cells, B-cell-depleted T cells, or PBMCs provided the cDNA or gDNA that served as material.

The germline V and J ends were trimmed by 3 bases and 0 bases, with 12 bases remaining between them. The CDR3 length is 16 residues. Germline values: CDR1 KGHSH, CDR2 LQKENI. Only a few counts were recorded for this clone. Original analysis: Cell counts per sample came from amplifying reference gene primers. The method was immunoSEQ multiplex PCR; TCRdb's version includes in-frame clones alone and lacks a portion of them. That table is the source of V, J and clone size, and D and trimming were worked out from the DNA. The table shows some 120,000 clones, with almost 70% occurring only once. The V gene is TRBV18, the J gene TRBJ1-3, with D maybe TRBD1 (5 bases). The sample taken for sequencing was peripheral blood. This receptor was obtained from a woman in her 70s with acute or convalescent COVID-19. CDR3 protein: CASSPQGGLSGNTIYF. The CDR3 DNA sequence: TGTGCCAGCTCACCGCAGGGTGGCCTCTCTGGAAACACCATATATTTT.